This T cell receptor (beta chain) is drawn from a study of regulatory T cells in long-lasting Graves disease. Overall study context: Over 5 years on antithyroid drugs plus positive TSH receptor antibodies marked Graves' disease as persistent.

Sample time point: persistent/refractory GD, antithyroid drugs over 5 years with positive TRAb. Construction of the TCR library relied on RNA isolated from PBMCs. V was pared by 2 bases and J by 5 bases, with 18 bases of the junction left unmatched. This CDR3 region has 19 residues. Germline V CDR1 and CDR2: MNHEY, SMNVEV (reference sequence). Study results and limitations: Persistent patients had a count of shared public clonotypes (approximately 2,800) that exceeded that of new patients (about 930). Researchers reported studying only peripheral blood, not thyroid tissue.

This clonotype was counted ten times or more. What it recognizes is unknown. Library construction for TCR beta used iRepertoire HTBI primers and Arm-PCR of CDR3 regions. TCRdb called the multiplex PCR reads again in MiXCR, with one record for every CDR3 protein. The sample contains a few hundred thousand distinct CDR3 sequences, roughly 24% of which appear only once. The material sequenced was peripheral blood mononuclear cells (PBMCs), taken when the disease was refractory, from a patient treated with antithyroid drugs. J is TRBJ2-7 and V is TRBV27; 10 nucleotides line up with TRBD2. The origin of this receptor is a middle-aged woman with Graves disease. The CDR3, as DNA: TGTGCCAGCAGTTTAGGCCGGGGTCGAGTACTAGCGGGACTTAACGAGCAGTACTTC. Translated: CASSLGRGRVLAGLNEQYF.